These 21 T cell receptor beta chains originate from one sample sequenced in a study of T cells after yellow fever vaccination. TCRdb reprocessed the 5' RACE reads via MiXCR and lists one record per CDR3 protein. The data contain a few hundred thousand distinct CDR3 sequences, less than 20% of them singletons. The source material was PBMCs, sampled around 5 days after the first yellow fever vaccination. All receptors derive from a man between 18 and 29 years old who received the YFV17D yellow fever vaccine.

This clonotype was observed at least ten times. The chain joins TRBV6-2 or TRBV6-3 to TRBJ1-1, with D possibly matching TRBD1 (6 bases). V was clipped by 2 bases and J by 6 bases, with 16 bases between them. CDR1 is MNHEY and CDR2 is SVGEGT in the germline V gene. The CDR3 is made up of 15 amino acids. The CDR3 coding sequence is TGTGCCAGCAGTTACCACCGACAGGACCTGGCTGAAGCTTTCTTT. Protein product: CASSYHRQDLAEAFF.

Written as DNA, the CDR3 is TGTGCCAGCAGCTTAGGAGAAGGGGGGCTGAGGTCACCCCTCCACTTT. It is translated as CASSLGEGGLRSPLHF. V usage is TRBV7-9 and J usage is TRBJ1-6; TRBD1 might be the D (6 bases). The V gene's germline CDR1 is SEHNR and CDR2 FQNEAQ (reference sequence). Trimming cost V 1 base and J 10 bases, with 17 bases left between them. The CDR3 is 16 residues long.

V gene TRBV4-1 combines with J gene TRBJ1-2; 9 bases match TRBD1. Germline CDR1 is MGHRA and CDR2 is YSYEKL. The V and J ends lost 1 base and 1 base, in that order; junction bases with no gene match: 1. The CDR3 is 15 residues long. The CDR3 DNA follows: TGCGCCAGCAGCCAAGGACAGGGGGATAACTATGGCTACACCTTC. Translation: CASSQGQGDNYGYTF.

This clonotype was recorded many times. This sequence joins TRBV4-2 and TRBJ2-1; D unclear. Between the trimmed V and J ends, which lost 4 bases and 3 bases, there was a span of 7 bases. Germline V CDR1 and CDR2: LGHNA, YNFKEQ. The CDR3 spans 13 residues. The CDR3 region has the DNA TGTGCCAGCAGCCCCGAGAACTACAATGAGCAGTTCTTC. Its translation is CASSPENYNEQFF.

This clonotype occurred a few times. The chain joins TRBV20-1 to TRBJ1-5; D unclear. The length of the CDR3 is 12 residues. The V gene's germline CDR1 is DFQATT and CDR2 SNEGSKA (reference sequence). V lost 5 bases, J lost 3 bases, and 8 bases lay in between. CDR3 loop: CSAAGYNQPQHF. For the CDR3, the DNA is TGCAGTGCTGCAGGTTACAATCAGCCCCAGCATTTT.

The V gene is TRBV24-1, the J gene TRBJ1-1; 10 nucleotides agree with TRBD1. CDR1 KGHDR and CDR2 SFDVKD come from the germline V gene. The CDR3 is made up of 16 amino acids. V was clipped by 9 bases and J by 4 bases; unmatched bases: 13. The CDR3 bases are TGTGCCACCTATCCGGGGGACAGGGGTTCGACCACTGAAGCTTTCTTT. Protein: CATYPGDRGSTTEAFF.

The gene calls are TRBV20-1 and TRBJ2-7; 7 bases are a match to TRBD1. This CDR3 contains 13 residues. Germline V gene lookup returns CDR1 DFQATT and CDR2 SNEGSKA (reference sequence). Trimming cost V 6 bases and J 4 bases; bases outside gene matches: 9. The CDR3 region is CSAPTGITYEQYF. As DNA, the CDR3 is TGCAGTGCCCCGACAGGGATTACGTACGAGCAGTACTTC.

This clonotype showed up just a few times. The chain carries TRBV20-1 and TRBJ2-4; TRBD1 agrees at 8 bases. V was pared by 6 bases and J by 6 bases, with 7 bases of the junction left unmatched. This CDR3 has 13 residues. Germline-derived CDR1 and CDR2 are DFQATT and SNEGSKA (reference sequence). CDR3 sequence: CSAPQGASNIQYF. The CDR3 DNA is TGCAGTGCGCCCCAGGGGGCTTCAAACATTCAGTACTTC.

This clonotype was detected a few times. CDR3 nucleotide sequence: TGCAGCGTTGAAGTCGACTGGGTCACAGATACGCAGTATTTT. Protein sequence: CSVEVDWVTDTQYF. The V gene is TRBV29-1, the J gene TRBJ2-3; unclear D gene. V was pared by 1 base and J by 2 bases, with 10 bases between. CDR1 SQVTM and CDR2 ANQGSEA come from the germline V gene. The CDR3 is 14 amino acids.

The CDR3 DNA sequence: TGCGCCAGCAGCTTGGCCGGACAGGGGATAGGAACTGAAGCTTTCTTT. Protein product: CASSLAGQGIGTEAFF. The V gene is TRBV5-1, the J gene TRBJ1-1, with 9 bases that match TRBD1. The CDR3 covers 16 residues. Germline V gene sequence: CDR1 SGHRS, CDR2 YFSETQ. J gave up 5 bases and V 0 bases, and 8 bases lay outside the gene matches.

This clonotype was seen a handful of times. The V call is TRBV12-3 or TRBV12-4, the J call TRBJ1-6, with TRBD1 matching 7 bases. The CDR3 runs 14 residues. The trim removed 6 bases at V and 8 bases at J, leaving 7 bases unmatched. CDR3 region: CASRTQGQHSPLHF. The CDR3 DNA reads as TGTGCCAGCAGGACACAGGGGCAGCATTCACCCCTCCACTTT.

This chain links TRBV29-1 with TRBJ1-1; 11 bases are shared with TRBD1. The CDR3 consists of 13 residues. Germline V CDR1 and CDR2: SQVTM, ANQGSEA. V gave up 7 bases and J gave up 2 bases; unmatched junction bases: 3. CDR3 DNA sequence: TGCAGCGGGGGACAGGGGGTTAACACTGAAGCTTTCTTT. Its protein product is CSGGQGVNTEAFF.

This clonotype came up a few times. The chain has TRBV10-3 and TRBJ2-2; TRBD2 matches 14 bases. V was pared by 8 bases and J by 0 bases, with 2 bases of the junction left unmatched. The CDR3 is 16 amino acids. The germline V gene has CDR1 ENHRY and CDR2 SYGVKD. CDR3 residues: CAISGLAGANTGELFF. The CDR3 bases are TGTGCCATCTCGGGACTAGCGGGGGCGAACACCGGGGAGCTGTTTTTT.

The chain links TRBV4-1 to TRBJ2-4, with TRBD1 matching over 10 bases. The length of the CDR3 is 15 residues. The junction had 5 bases not matched to a gene; V was cut back by 0 bases and J by 9 bases. From germline, CDR1 is MGHRA and CDR2 YSYEKL. CDR3 sequence: CASSQEWGQGIIQYF. CDR3 nucleotides: TGCGCCAGCAGCCAAGAATGGGGACAGGGGATCATTCAGTACTTC.

This clonotype was counted ten times or more. This sequence joins TRBV5-1 and TRBJ2-1; 9 bases map to TRBD2. The length of the CDR3 is 15 residues. J lost 4 bases, V lost 1 base, and 3 bases had no gene match. CDR1 and CDR2 from the germline V gene are SGHRS and YFSETQ. In nucleotides, the CDR3 is TGCGCCAGCAGCTTGAGTCTAGCGGGATACAATGAGCAGTTCTTC. Residues: CASSLSLAGYNEQFF. The full variable domain, completed using reference TRBV5-1 and TRBJ2-1, is KAGVTQTPRYLIKTRGQQVTLSCSPISGHRSVSWYQQTPGQGLQFLFEYFSETQRNKGNFPGRFSGRQFSNSRSEMNVSTLELGDSALYLCASSLSLAGYNEQFFGPGTRLTVL.

The sample holds a few counts of this clonotype. The V and J genes are TRBV30 and TRBJ1-4; 8 nucleotides agree with TRBD1. The CDR3 extends over 15 amino acids. The V gene end was trimmed by 2 bases and the J gene end by 7 bases; junction bases not matched to a gene: 9. The germline V gene encodes CDR1 GTSNPN and CDR2 SVGIG (reference sequence). This chain's CDR3 is CAWSPRQGLGEKLFF. The CDR3 bases are TGTGCCTGGAGTCCCCGACAGGGGCTTGGTGAAAAACTGTTTTTT.

This clonotype was found a few times. V gene TRBV5-1 combines with J gene TRBJ2-2; 11 nucleotides align to TRBD1. With V trimmed by 3 bases and J by 7 bases, 5 bases remained unmatched. This CDR3 has 15 residues. Germline V gene data show CDR1 as SGHRS and CDR2 as YFSETQ. In DNA form, the CDR3 reads TGCGCCAGCAGCTACTGGACAGGGGGCGACGGGGAGCTGTTTTTT. Its protein product is CASSYWTGGDGELFF.

CDR3 protein: CSASGGGHTDTQYF. CDR3 nucleotides: TGCAGTGCTAGTGGGGGCGGACACACAGATACGCAGTATTTT. The genes are TRBV20-1 and TRBJ2-3, with D perhaps TRBD1 (6 bases). CDR3 length equals 14 residues. Looked up from germline, CDR1 is DFQATT and CDR2 is SNEGSKA (reference sequence). Trimming left V 3 bases short and J 2 bases short, with 12 bases between.

The chain couples TRBV18 to TRBJ2-2; tentatively, D is TRBD1 or TRBD2 (5 bases each). The CDR3 runs to 15 residues. Germline CDR1 reads KGHSH; CDR2 reads LQKENI. With 4 bases removed from V and 0 bases from J, the gap between germline ends came to 9 bases. DNA of the CDR3: TGTGCCAGCTCACGGGACGGGGCGAACACCGGGGAGCTGTTTTTT. Encoded protein: CASSRDGANTGELFF.

This clonotype was found a few times. This chain joins TRBV6-5 and TRBJ2-7; no firm D call. The germline V gene encodes CDR1 MNHEY and CDR2 SVGAGI. V lost 2 bases to trimming and J lost 0 bases, with 8 bases between them. CDR3 length: 14 amino acids. The CDR3 loop reads CASSYIFSSYEQYF. The DNA for the CDR3 is TGTGCCAGCAGTTACATCTTCAGCTCCTACGAGCAGTACTTC.

This clonotype has only a few counts. The genes are TRBV4-3 and TRBJ1-2, with 7 bases lining up with TRBD1. CDR3 length equals 15 residues. Trimming cost V 7 bases and J 2 bases; bases outside gene matches: 10. Germline CDR1 and CDR2: LGHNA and YSLEER. The CDR3 protein is CASTSRDRDNYGYTF. Written as DNA, the CDR3 is TGCGCCAGCACCTCCCGGGACAGAGACAACTATGGCTACACCTTC.